This TCR beta chain was sequenced during a study of CD8 T cells in ankylosing spondylitis. This clonotype was recorded at least ten times. V gave up 6 bases and J gave up 4 bases, with 7 bases separating them. The V gene's germline CDR1 is SNHLY and CDR2 FYNNEI. This CDR3 spans 12 amino acids. One entry per CDR3 protein, called by TCRdb with MiXCR from the 5' RACE reads. The sample consists of some 250,000 distinct CDR3 sequences, about 9.1% of them appearing once. The receptor comes from a male donor with ankylosing spondylitis or in good health (not recorded which). The gene calls are TRBV2 and TRBJ1-3; D is unclear. The specimen sequenced was blood, either unsorted or a sorted T cell fraction (not recorded which). CDR3 bases: TGTGCCAGCAGCGGCGACGGAAACACCATATATTTT. It specifies CASSGDGNTIYF.